This T cell receptor beta chain comes out of a study of T cell responses to AZD1222 COVID-19 vaccine. Study-level results: Dominant CD4 TCR responses targeted spike regions 160-218 and 743-854. Among the donors, most were white British and more were female, and clonal diversity was possibly underestimated.

Generated by immunoSEQ multiplex PCR, the TCRdb table keeps only in-frame clones and is missing some. The sample shows 90,000 to 100,000 clones, around 89% of them seen only once. The germline CDR1 and CDR2 sequences are KGHDR and SFDVKD. V was trimmed by 0 bases and J by 7 bases, leaving 12 bases between them. There are 15 residues in the CDR3. Turning to this clone: No antigen is known for it.

Here the sequenced sample was peripheral blood, taken on day 0 of AZD1222 vaccination. This receptor was taken from an adult in good health. This chain links TRBV24-1 with TRBJ2-1; no clear D. The CDR3: CATSDLQARRNEQFF. DNA of the CDR3: TGTGCCACCAGTGATTTGCAGGCTCGGCGAAATGAGCAGTTCTTC.